The clone carrying this T cell receptor (beta chain) was seen a single time. This sample stems from a study of blood T cell repertoires in COVID-19. Overall study context: The study drew acute and convalescent COVID-19 samples from the United States, Italy and Spain. From T cells, B-cell-depleted T cells, or PBMCs came the material, which was cDNA or gDNA.

As originally analysed: How many nucleated cells were present was estimated from reference gene primer amplification. Generated by immunoSEQ multiplex PCR, the TCRdb table keeps only in-frame clones and is missing some. The DNA gave D and trimming, while V, J and clone size come from that table. The sample has 150,000 to 200,000 clones; approximately 86% are singletons. V was shortened by 6 bases and J by 3 bases, with 12 bases between the two germline ends. The CDR3 totals 14 residues. Looked up from germline, CDR1 is MGHRA and CDR2 is YSYEKL. The sequence derives from a middle-aged man with active or convalescent COVID-19. Source material: peripheral blood. V gene TRBV4-1 combines with J gene TRBJ2-1; D is perhaps TRBD1 (6 bases). The CDR3 bases are TGCGCCAGCAGAATCGACAGGTACTACAATGAGCAGTTCTTC. Its translation is CASRIDRYYNEQFF.